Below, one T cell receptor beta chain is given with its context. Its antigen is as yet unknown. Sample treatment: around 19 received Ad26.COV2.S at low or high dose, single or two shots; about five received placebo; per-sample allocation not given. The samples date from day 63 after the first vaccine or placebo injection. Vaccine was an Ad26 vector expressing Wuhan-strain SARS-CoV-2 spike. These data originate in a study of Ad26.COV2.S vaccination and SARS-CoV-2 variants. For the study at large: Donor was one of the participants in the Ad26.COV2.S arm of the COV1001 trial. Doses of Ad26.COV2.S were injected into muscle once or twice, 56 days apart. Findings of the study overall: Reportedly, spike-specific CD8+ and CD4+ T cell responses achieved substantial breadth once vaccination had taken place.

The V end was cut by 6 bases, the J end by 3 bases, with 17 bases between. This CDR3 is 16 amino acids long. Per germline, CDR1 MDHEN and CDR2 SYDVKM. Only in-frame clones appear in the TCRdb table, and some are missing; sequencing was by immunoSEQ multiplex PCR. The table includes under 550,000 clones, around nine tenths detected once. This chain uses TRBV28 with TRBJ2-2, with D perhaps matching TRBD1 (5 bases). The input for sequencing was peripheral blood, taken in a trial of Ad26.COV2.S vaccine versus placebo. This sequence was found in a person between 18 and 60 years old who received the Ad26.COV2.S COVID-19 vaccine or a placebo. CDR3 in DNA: TGTGCCAGCAGCCGAAGGACAAGTCGGGACACCGGGGAGCTGTTTTTT. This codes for CASSRRTSRDTGELFF. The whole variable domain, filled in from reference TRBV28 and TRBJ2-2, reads DVKVTQSSRYLVKRTGEKVFLECVQDMDHENMFWYRQDPGLGLRLIYFSYDVKMKEKGDIPEGYSVSREKKERFSLILESASTNQTSMYLCASSRRTSRDTGELFFGEGSRLTVL.